The 17 T cell receptor beta chains below all came from one sample that was sequenced in a study of T-cell memory formation after mild COVID-19. TCRdb used MiXCR to reprocess the 5' RACE reads, holding one entry per CDR3 protein. The data contain under 400,000 distinct CDR3 sequences, 28% of them singletons. Material for sequencing was PBMCs or a T cell subset sorted from them (not recorded which). The receptors derive from an adult woman who had mild COVID-19 (a few samples of this study predate the infection). Cell type and time point are not known.

This clonotype was observed many times. The DNA of the CDR3 is TGTGCCAGCACCTTCGGGGGGGCCATGGATACGCAGTATTTT. It codes for CASTFGGAMDTQYF. The rearrangement uses TRBV7-6 and TRBJ2-3; 8 bases align to TRBD2. V lost 7 bases and J lost 6; bases outside the gene matches: 9. The length of the CDR3 is 14 residues. Germline values: CDR1 SGHVS, CDR2 FNYEAQ. Drawing the rest from reference TRBV7-6 and TRBJ2-3, the complete variable domain is GAGVSQSPRYKVTKRGQDVALRCDPISGHVSLYWYRQALGQGPEFLTYFNYEAQQDKSGLPNDRFSAERPEGSISTLTIQRTEQRDSAMYRCASTFGGAMDTQYFGPGTRLTVL.

V and J are TRBV6-7 and TRBJ2-7, with D maybe TRBD1 (7 bases). TRBV6-7 is classed as an ORF, of uncertain function. The CDR3 totals 15 residues. Deletions cut 4 bases from V and 5 bases from J, with 18 bases between. This chain's CDR3 is CASSSPGGGYHEQYF. In nucleotides, the CDR3 is TGTGCCAGCAGTTCCCCCGGAGGGGGCTACCACGAGCAGTACTTC.

This chain's CDR3 is CASSASWQPSNEQFF. The DNA of the CDR3 is TGTGCCAGCAGCGCGTCCTGGCAGCCGAGTAATGAGCAGTTCTTC. The rearrangement joins TRBV9 to TRBJ2-1; D not resolved. Trimming pared 3 bases from V and 7 bases from J, leaving 17 bases between. Germline V lookup: CDR1 SGDLS, CDR2 YYNGEE. CDR3 length: 15 residues.

This chain links TRBV4-1 with TRBJ2-5; D ambiguous. Germline loops: CDR1 MGHRA, CDR2 YSYEKL. The CDR3 has 14 amino acids. Trimming removed 0 bases at V and 5 bases at J, with 10 bases between. The CDR3 bases are TGCGCCAGCAGCCAAGATCGGGTCTGGGAGACCCAGTACTTC. Protein: CASSQDRVWETQYF.

This chain links TRBV10-3 with TRBJ2-7, with 8 bases aligning to TRBD2. The junction had 7 bases not matched to a gene; V was cut back by 6 bases and J by 3 bases. From germline, CDR1 is ENHRY and CDR2 SYGVKD. The CDR3 extends over 14 amino acids. CDR3 in DNA: TGTGCCATCAGCCATCCCGGGACTAGCTACGAGCAGTACTTC. Amino acid sequence: CAISHPGTSYEQYF.

The gene calls are TRBV7-2 and TRBJ2-5, with TRBD2 identical over 8 bases. Germline lookup yields CDR1 SGHTA and CDR2 FQGNSA. V trimming: 6 bases; J trimming: 7 bases; junction bases outside the gene matches: 13. The CDR3 covers 15 residues. CDR3 amino acids: CASSQSGGAFGTQYF. The CDR3 bases are TGTGCCAGCAGTCAGTCCGGGGGGGCTTTCGGGACCCAGTACTTC.

In regard to this clonotype: Given the absence of the conserved phenylalanine or tryptophan at the CDR3 end, a read error is likely. No DNA is shown, since the ends of the CDR3 on it are uncertain; the CDR3 is the one TCRdb lists. The chain couples TRBV5-1 to TRBJ1-1. Germline CDR1 reads SGHRS; CDR2 reads YFSETQ. The length of the CDR3 is 10 amino acids, counting both ends. This CDR3 is CASSNPGPGP.

This clonotype occurred a few times. This sequence joins TRBV6-5 and TRBJ1-2; 7 bases fit TRBD1. Germline V gives CDR1 MNHEY, CDR2 SVGAGI. Trimming removed 5 bases from V and 3 bases from J; junction bases left unmatched: 9. The CDR3 totals 15 residues. CDR3 bases: TGTGCCAGCAGTAACCGGGACAGACAGTACTATGGCTACACCTTC. Protein product: CASSNRDRQYYGYTF.

This clonotype was found a few times. V and J are TRBV4-3 and TRBJ2-1; 8 bases fit TRBD2. V trimming: 1 base; J trimming: 8 bases; junction bases outside the gene matches: 4. CDR3 length: 14 amino acids. Germline values: CDR1 LGHNA, CDR2 YSLEER. The CDR3 loop is CASSQVGGVDEQFF. The CDR3 region has the DNA TGCGCCAGCAGCCAAGTCGGGGGGGTCGATGAGCAGTTCTTC.

The V and J genes are TRBV21-1 and TRBJ1-6. TRBV21-1 has pseudogene status. The CDR3 is 13 residues long. This CDR3 reads CASTSQNNSPLHF. CDR3 in DNA: TGTGCCAGCACCAGTCAAAATAATTCACCCCTCCACTTT.

This chain joins TRBV3-1 and TRBJ1-4; possibly TRBD1 for D (5 bases). Germline CDR1 and CDR2: LGHDT and YNNKEL (reference sequence). The CDR3 runs to 15 residues. V gave up 3 bases and J gave up 2 bases, with 10 bases separating them. CDR3: CASSHQGTTNEKLFF. The CDR3 DNA reads as TGTGCCAGCAGCCATCAGGGTACGACTAATGAAAAACTGTTTTTT. Using reference TRBV3-1 and TRBJ1-4 for the parts outside the CDR3, the full variable domain is DTAVSQTPKYLVTQMGNDKSIKCEQNLGHDTMYWYKQDSKKFLKIMFSYNNKELIINETVPNRFSPKSPDKAHLNLHINSLELGDSAVYFCASSHQGTTNEKLFFGSGTQLSVL.

This chain joins TRBV4-3 and TRBJ2-7; 13 bases line up with TRBD2. Germline CDR1 reads LGHNA; CDR2 reads YSLEER. Losses at the gene ends were 5 bases for V and 6 bases for J; bases not matched to a gene: 4. The CDR3 extends over 14 amino acids. CDR3 DNA: TGCGCCAGCAGCTTGGGACTAGCGGGGACCGAGCAGTACTTC. Amino acid sequence: CASSLGLAGTEQYF.

This clonotype showed up many times. The gene calls are TRBV5-5 and TRBJ2-1; TRBD1 matches at 9 bases. The CDR3 length is 14 residues. Unmatched junction bases numbered 3, after V lost 4 bases and J lost 4 bases. Germline CDR1 reads SGHKS; CDR2 reads YYEKEE (reference sequence). CDR3 nucleotides: TGTGCCAGCAGCCCGGGACAGGGATACAATGAGCAGTTCTTC. Its protein is CASSPGQGYNEQFF.

This chain uses TRBV7-9 with TRBJ2-1, with 8 bases lining up with TRBD2. V shed 7 bases, J shed 5 bases, and the junction held 10 bases outside the gene matches. The CDR3 spans 15 residues. The germline CDR1 and CDR2 sequences are SEHNR and FQNEAQ (reference sequence). The CDR3, as DNA: TGTGCCAGCATCCCCTGGACTAGCTATGACAATGAGCAGTTCTTC. Its protein product is CASIPWTSYDNEQFF.

This clonotype showed up just once. This chain's CDR3 is CASRFAGSSYNEQFF. CDR3 nucleotides: TGTGCCAGCAGATTCGCGGGGTCGTCCTACAATGAGCAGTTCTTC. This chain connects TRBV3-1 to TRBJ2-1; D perhaps matches TRBD2 (6 bases). CDR1 is LGHDT and CDR2 is YNNKEL in the germline V gene (reference sequence). This CDR3 is 15 amino acids long. With 6 bases removed from V and 1 base from J, the gap between germline ends came to 13 bases.

In this sample, this clonotype turned up a few times. The chain links TRBV7-3 to TRBJ2-7, with 9 bases fitting TRBD2. V lost 5 bases and J lost 6; bases outside the gene matches: 5. Germline lookup yields CDR1 SGHTA and CDR2 FQGTGA. This CDR3 region has 13 residues. The CDR3 DNA follows: TGTGCCAGCAGCCAGGCTAGCGGGGCCGAGCAGTACTTC. It yields the protein CASSQASGAEQYF.

The gene calls are TRBV27 and TRBJ2-7; D is unresolved. The CDR3 has 14 residues. Trimming removed 5 bases at V and 0 bases at J, with 11 bases between. Germline V gives CDR1 MNHEY, CDR2 SMNVEV (reference sequence). CDR3 bases: TGTGCCAGCAGTACCATCCGGAGCTCCTACGAGCAGTACTTC. This codes for CASSTIRSSYEQYF.